This entry describes one TCR beta chain. This entry belongs to a study of blood T cell repertoires in COVID-19. About the study: Specimens from acute and convalescent COVID-19 originated in the United States, Italy and Spain. The cDNA or gDNA used as material had been derived from T cells, B-cell-depleted T cells, or PBMCs.

V trimming: 3 bases; J trimming: 6 bases; junction bases outside the gene matches: 8. In germline, CDR1 is KGHSH, CDR2 LQKENI. The CDR3 is 15 residues long. Source study methods: Quantification of nucleated cells was approximated via reference gene primer amplification. Assay: immunoSEQ multiplex PCR; the TCRdb copy retains only in-frame clones and omits some. V, J and clone size reflect that table, while D and trimming were determined from the DNA. The sample records tens of thousands of clones, roughly 85% being singletons. The clonotype comes from a man at least 80 years old with acute or convalescent COVID-19. The chain joins TRBV18 to TRBJ2-3; 8 nucleotides agree with TRBD1. The material sequenced was peripheral blood. The CDR3 sequence: CASSPLQGASDTQYF. CDR3 DNA sequence: TGTGCCAGCTCACCTCTGCAGGGGGCAAGTGATACGCAGTATTTT.